A single sample is the source of the 20 T cell receptor beta chains below, sequenced in a study of T cells in Graves' hyperthyroidism and ophthalmopathy. Amplification of TCR beta CDR3 regions was performed using RNA transcripts as template. Primed by the HTBI set, a first-round RT-PCR was run on the TCR CDR3. TCRdb re-called the multiplex PCR reads through MiXCR, storing one row per CDR3 protein. The sample holds hundreds of thousands of distinct CDR3 sequences, around 15% seen once. Specimen: blood. These receptors were obtained from a woman aged 18 to 35 with Graves' hyperthyroidism.

This clonotype has at least ten counts. The chain uses TRBV6-6 and TRBJ2-7, with D perhaps matching TRBD1 (6 bases). Germline loops: CDR1 MNHNY, CDR2 SVGAGI (reference sequence). Trimming cost V 2 bases and J 3 bases, with 14 bases left between them. This CDR3 is built from 15 residues. CDR3 amino acids: CASSYTGFLDYEQYF. The CDR3 DNA reads TGTGCCAGCAGTTACACAGGGTTCCTTGACTACGAGCAGTACTTC.

The table lists this clonotype with a few counts. The chain links TRBV7-2 to TRBJ2-7; D could derive from TRBD1 or TRBD2 (5 bases each). Germline V gene data show CDR1 as SGHTA and CDR2 as FQGNSA. The CDR3 is 15 residues long. V shed 3 bases and J shed 3 bases, with 15 bases lying between them. The CDR3 region is CASSFTGTSNYEQYF. For the CDR3, the DNA is TGTGCCAGCAGCTTCACCGGGACCTCGAACTACGAGCAGTACTTC.

This clonotype was recorded at least ten times. The rearrangement joins TRBV7-2 to TRBJ1-2, with a weak D call TRBD1 (6 bases). Looked up from germline, CDR1 is SGHTA and CDR2 is FQGNSA. V was shortened by 3 bases and J by 3 bases, with 8 bases between the two germline ends. CDR3 length equals 13 residues. CDR3 DNA sequence: TGTGCCAGCAGCTTGGACAGTTACTATGGCTACACCTTC. The encoded protein is CASSLDSYYGYTF.

This clonotype was recorded many times. V usage is TRBV24-1 and J usage is TRBJ2-7, with D perhaps TRBD2 (5 bases). The CDR3 runs 11 residues. CDR1 and CDR2 from the germline V gene are KGHDR and SFDVKD. Between the trimmed V and J ends, which lost 6 bases and 6 bases, there was a span of 8 bases. CDR3 in DNA: TGTGCCACCAGTCGGGGAAGCGAGCAGTACTTC. Translation: CATSRGSEQYF.

A few counts support this clonotype. The CDR3, as DNA: TGTGCCAGCACCGTAGCGGTGAACACCGGGGAGCTGTTTTTT. Protein product: CASTVAVNTGELFF. The chain uses TRBV27 and TRBJ2-2, with D perhaps matching TRBD2 (6 bases). Trimming shortened V by 7 bases and J by 1 base, and 10 bases separated the two germline ends. This CDR3 comprises 14 residues. CDR1 is MNHEY, CDR2 SMNVEV, per germline (reference sequence).

This clonotype was seen many times. The chain couples TRBV5-1 to TRBJ2-1; TRBD2 agrees at 13 bases. Germline assignment: CDR1 SGHRS and CDR2 YFSETQ. Trimming took 3 bases from V and 7 from J; bases not matched to a gene: 16. The CDR3 covers 19 residues. The CDR3: CASSWGVPGLAGRGNEQFF. In DNA, the CDR3 is TGCGCCAGCAGCTGGGGAGTCCCGGGACTAGCGGGAAGGGGGAATGAGCAGTTCTTC.

This clonotype was picked up a small number of times. The V call is TRBV10-2, the J call TRBJ1-2; D is possibly TRBD1 (5 bases). V lost 3 bases, J lost 4 bases, and 12 bases lay in between. The CDR3 runs 14 residues. CDR1 and CDR2 (germline): WSHSY, SAAADI. In DNA form, the CDR3 reads TGCGCCAGCAGTGAACGAGGGGCCGGCTATGGCTACACCTTC. Translation gives CASSERGAGYGYTF.

This clonotype was recorded many times. V is TRBV7-9 and J is TRBJ2-1; TRBD2 matches at 13 bases. The CDR3 consists of 16 residues. CDR1 is SEHNR and CDR2 is FQNEAQ in the germline V gene (reference sequence). V dropped 5 bases and J dropped 9; count of bases not matched to a gene: 10. The CDR3 spells CASSRTSGGPQGEQFF. In DNA form, the CDR3 reads TGTGCCAGCAGCCGGACTAGCGGGGGACCCCAGGGTGAGCAGTTCTTC.

This clonotype was found once. The chain uses TRBV6-9 and TRBJ2-7; 7 positions match TRBD1. V trimming: 4 bases; J trimming: 2 bases; junction bases outside the gene matches: 8. This CDR3 contains 15 residues. The germline V gene has CDR1 MNHGY and CDR2 SVAAGI. The CDR3 nucleotides read TGTGCCAGCAGTTTGGGGACAGCTACAACCTACGAGCAGTACTTC. Protein product: CASSLGTATTYEQYF.

The chain employs TRBV2 and TRBJ2-5, with D possibly TRBD2 on 7 matching bases. The V gene's germline CDR1 is SNHLY and CDR2 FYNNEI. V lost 4 bases and J lost 0, with 18 bases in between. CDR3 length equals 17 residues. The CDR3 region is CASSAPWGLADQETQYF. The CDR3 DNA sequence: TGTGCCAGCAGTGCCCCGTGGGGGCTAGCGGACCAAGAGACCCAGTACTTC.

This clonotype came up many times. The chain joins TRBV5-8 to TRBJ1-1; D ambiguous. The CDR3 consists of 12 residues. V lost 3 bases, J lost 3 bases, and 6 bases lay in between. Germline V gives CDR1 SGHTS, CDR2 YDEGEE. DNA for the CDR3: TGTGCCAGCAGCTGGGAACACACTGAAGCTTTCTTT. It codes for CASSWEHTEAFF.

Many counts were recorded for this clonotype. The V and J genes are TRBV24-1 and TRBJ1-1; no definite D call. CDR1 and CDR2 (germline): KGHDR, SFDVKD. V was shortened by 4 bases and J by 3 bases, with 8 bases between the two germline ends. This CDR3 is 13 amino acids long. The CDR3 loop reads CATSEYSHTEAFF. CDR3 nucleotides: TGTGCCACCAGTGAGTACAGCCACACTGAAGCTTTCTTT.

The V gene is TRBV27, the J gene TRBJ2-1; 9 bases align to TRBD2. Germline CDR1 MNHEY, CDR2 SMNVEV (reference sequence). This CDR3 comprises 15 residues. The junction had 7 bases not matched to a gene; V was cut back by 2 bases and J by 8 bases. CDR3: CASSLQGTSSHEQFF. As DNA, the CDR3 is TGTGCCAGCAGTTTACAAGGGACTAGCAGTCATGAGCAGTTCTTC.

This clonotype was counted ten times or more. This chain connects TRBV12-3 or TRBV12-4 to TRBJ2-5, with TRBD1 matching over 7 bases. The CDR3 runs 12 residues. The ends lost 3 bases at V and 13 bases at J; junction bases unmatched: 8. CDR3 DNA sequence: TGTGCCAGCAGTTTCTGGCAGGGGGTCTTGTACTTC. Protein product: CASSFWQGVLYF.

This rearrangement joins TRBV28 to TRBJ2-7, with D possibly TRBD1 on 5 matching bases. Looked up from germline, CDR1 is MDHEN and CDR2 is SYDVKM. The CDR3 covers 13 residues. The V end was cut by 5 bases, the J end by 3 bases, with 11 bases between. The CDR3 reads CASSPPDSYEQYF. CDR3 sequence (DNA): TGTGCCAGCAGTCCTCCCGACAGCTACGAGCAGTACTTC.

The genes are TRBV29-1 and TRBJ2-7; TRBD1 is a possible D gene (5 bases). Between the trimmed V and J ends, which lost 6 bases and 2 bases, there was a span of 17 bases. Per germline, CDR1 SQVTM and CDR2 ANQGSEA. The CDR3 runs 14 residues. CDR3 sequence: CSVETEGATYEQYF. In DNA, the CDR3 is TGCAGCGTAGAGACCGAAGGGGCAACCTACGAGCAGTACTTC.

The gene calls are TRBV4-3 and TRBJ1-4; 7 bases fit TRBD1. The CDR3 loop spans 17 amino acids. With V trimmed by 0 bases and J by 8 bases, 12 bases remained unmatched. The germline V gene has CDR1 LGHNA and CDR2 YSLEER. The CDR3 coding sequence is TGCGCCAGCAGCCAAGATTCGTTGTCAGGGGGGCACGAAAAACTGTTTTTT. This codes for CASSQDSLSGGHEKLFF.

The CDR3 coding sequence is TGTGCCAGCAGCTTATTGCCCATGGGGACAGTAGCAAACACCATATATTTT. It codes for CASSLLPMGTVANTIYF. The genes are TRBV7-3 and TRBJ1-3, with 7 bases identical to TRBD1. The CDR3 covers 17 residues. V shed 2 bases, J shed 6 bases, and the junction held 13 bases outside the gene matches. Germline V CDR1 and CDR2: SGHTA, FQGTGA.

This clonotype was seen more than once but under ten times. The J gene is TRBJ2-5, the V gene TRBV4-1; 8 bases line up with TRBD2. Per germline, CDR1 MGHRA and CDR2 YSYEKL. V shed 0 bases and J 7 bases; nucleotides not matched to a gene: 16. There are 18 residues in the CDR3. CDR3 in amino acids: CASSQDFGGAGGTWTQYF. As DNA, the CDR3 is TGCGCCAGCAGCCAAGACTTCGGAGGGGCGGGAGGTACCTGGACCCAGTACTTC.

This clonotype was seen more than once but under ten times. The chain combines TRBV5-1 with TRBJ2-5, with D possibly being TRBD1 or TRBD2 (5 bases each). Germline V gene data show CDR1 as SGHRS and CDR2 as YFSETQ. The CDR3 extends over 14 amino acids. Between the trimmed V and J ends, which lost 0 bases and 5 bases, there was a span of 11 bases. DNA of the CDR3: TGCGCCAGCAGCTTGGCGGGGCCGTTTGAGACCCAGTACTTC. Translated, it gives CASSLAGPFETQYF. The variable domain in full, with the rest retrieved from reference TRBV5-1 and TRBJ2-5, is KAGVTQTPRYLIKTRGQQVTLSCSPISGHRSVSWYQQTPGQGLQFLFEYFSETQRNKGNFPGRFSGRQFSNSRSEMNVSTLELGDSALYLCASSLAGPFETQYFGPGTRLLVL.